These 11 T cell receptor beta chains were sequenced from one sample in a study of radiotherapy plus CTLA-4 blockade in lung cancer (dated by TCRdb to 2016 to 2019). The library was generated by the immunoSEQ multiplex PCR assay. Not all clones reach the TCRdb copy of this immuneACCESS table, which keeps in-frame sequences only. Checked studies attribute under half of the gap to unresolved V genes and leave the rest unexplained. This sample gives about 62,000 clones in total; around 77% of them show up just once. The ten largest account for 2.9% of the sample. The sequences come from peripheral blood, collected from a patient treated with radiotherapy plus ipilimumab. Receptors originate from a human donor with non-small cell lung cancer who had a complete response to radiotherapy plus ipilimumab.

This clone appeared a few times. This chain connects TRBV5-1 to TRBJ2-7, with D perhaps TRBD1 (5 bases). The V and J ends lost 3 bases and 0 bases respectively, with 22 bases between them. The V gene's germline CDR1 is SGHRS and CDR2 YFSETQ. The CDR3 is 18 residues long. CDR3 sequence: CASSSATNRLLNSYEQYF. CDR3 bases: TGCGCCAGCAGCTCAGCTACAAACAGGTTATTGAACTCCTACGAGCAGTACTTC.

CDR3 protein: CASSENSDTQYF. The CDR3 DNA reads as TGTGCCAGCAGTGAAAACTCAGATACGCAGTATTTT. The chain is built from TRBV6-1 and TRBJ2-3, with D unresolved. The CDR3 contains 12 residues. Germline CDR1 and CDR2: MNHNS and SASEGT. Trimming stripped 2 bases from V and 4 bases from J, with 4 bases between.

This clone was seen a single time. The chain couples TRBV5-4 to TRBJ2-5; TRBD1 agrees at 8 bases. The V gene's germline CDR1 is SGHNT and CDR2 YYREEE (reference sequence). This CDR3 has 15 amino acids. V lost 0 bases, J lost 4 bases, and 5 bases stayed unmatched. The CDR3 coding sequence is TGTGCCAGCAGCTTGGGGCAGGGGGCCGTAGAGACCCAGTACTTC. It translates to CASSLGQGAVETQYF.

The chain uses TRBV9 and TRBJ2-7; TRBD1 matches 7 bases. Trimming removed 0 bases from V and 1 base from J; junction bases left unmatched: 4. This CDR3 has 15 residues. The germline CDR1 and CDR2 sequences are SGDLS and YYNGEE. The CDR3 reads CASSVGQGLSYEQYF. The DNA for the CDR3 is TGTGCCAGCAGCGTAGGACAGGGCCTTTCCTACGAGCAGTACTTC.

The chain carries TRBV28 and TRBJ2-5, with 12 bases fitting TRBD1. Germline loops: CDR1 MDHEN, CDR2 SYDVKM. V was clipped by 6 bases and J by 4 bases; unmatched bases: 3. The CDR3 is made up of 14 amino acids. The CDR3 sequence is CASSRDRGPETQYF. DNA for the CDR3: TGTGCCAGCAGCCGGGACAGGGGGCCAGAGACCCAGTACTTC.

V usage is TRBV2 and J usage is TRBJ2-5; unclear D gene. The germline V gene encodes CDR1 SNHLY and CDR2 FYNNEI. The V and J ends lost 1 base and 10 bases respectively, with 10 bases between them. This CDR3 is built from 12 residues. CDR3 in DNA: TGTGCCAGCAGTGAAGAGAGAAGAGGCCAGTACTTC. Translating it yields CASSEERRGQYF.

The V call is TRBV2, the J call TRBJ2-3, with 13 bases lining up with TRBD2. This CDR3 has 17 amino acids. Trimming took 6 bases from V and 0 from J; bases not matched to a gene: 6. The germline V gene encodes CDR1 SNHLY and CDR2 FYNNEI. In DNA, the CDR3 is TGTGCCAGCAGCCGGACTAGCGGGGGCCCTAGCACAGATACGCAGTATTTT. It specifies CASSRTSGGPSTDTQYF.

This clone was observed a handful of times. CDR3 coding DNA: TGTGCCAGCAGCTTAGGTGACAGGGGTTCCTACGAGCAGTACTTC. Its protein is CASSLGDRGSYEQYF. The V gene is TRBV11-2, the J gene TRBJ2-7; TRBD1 matches 8 bases. Germline assignment: CDR1 SGHAT and CDR2 FQNNGV. Trimming removed 1 base from V and 1 base from J; junction bases left unmatched: 3. The CDR3 covers 15 residues.

This chain links TRBV5-8 with TRBJ2-1; 9 nucleotides match TRBD1. Trimming took 4 bases from V and 3 from J; bases not matched to a gene: 11. The CDR3 runs 17 residues. Germline CDR1 is SGHTS and CDR2 is YDEGEE. The chain's CDR3 is CASSRWTGTGIYNEQFF. The CDR3 DNA reads TGTGCCAGCAGCAGATGGACCGGGACAGGGATCTACAATGAGCAGTTCTTC. The entire variable domain, with the rest obtained from reference TRBV5-8 and TRBJ2-1, is as follows: EAGVTQSPTHLIKTRGQQATLRCSPISGHTSVYWYQQALGLGLQFLLWYDEGEERNRGNFPPRFSGRQFPNYSSELNVNALELEDSALYLCASSRWTGTGIYNEQFFGPGTRLTVL.

The chain carries TRBV20-1 and TRBJ1-5; D call uncertain. The CDR3 contains 10 residues. V gave up 7 bases and J gave up 11 bases, with 12 bases separating them. The germline V gene has CDR1 DFQATT and CDR2 SNEGSKA (reference sequence). The DNA for the CDR3 is TGCAGTGTTCTGGTCGGGACCCAGCATTTT. Protein sequence: CSVLVGTQHF.

The chain is built from TRBV18 and TRBJ2-1; D is perhaps TRBD1 (5 bases). CDR1 KGHSH and CDR2 LQKENI come from the germline V gene. V was cut by 6 bases and J by 6 bases, with 18 bases left in between. CDR3 size: 15 residues. CDR3 region: CASSPKESGSNEQFF. The CDR3 coding sequence is TGTGCCAGCTCCCCCAAAGAATCAGGGTCCAATGAGCAGTTCTTC.